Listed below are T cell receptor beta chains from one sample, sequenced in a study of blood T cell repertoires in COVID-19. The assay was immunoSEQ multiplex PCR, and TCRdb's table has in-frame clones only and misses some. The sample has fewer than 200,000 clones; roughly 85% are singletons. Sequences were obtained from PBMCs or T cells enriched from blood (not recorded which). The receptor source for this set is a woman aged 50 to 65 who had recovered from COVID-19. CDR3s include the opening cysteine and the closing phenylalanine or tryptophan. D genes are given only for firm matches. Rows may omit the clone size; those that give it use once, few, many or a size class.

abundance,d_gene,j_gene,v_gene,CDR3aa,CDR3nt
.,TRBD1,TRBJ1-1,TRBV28,CASSPLTGGNTEAFF,TGTGCCAGCAGTCCTCTGACAGGGGGGAACACTGAAGCTTTCTTT
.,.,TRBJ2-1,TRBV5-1,CASSFQREQFF,TGCGCCAGCAGCTTCCAGCGGGAGCAGTTCTTC
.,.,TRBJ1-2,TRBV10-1,CASSDPGKGYTF,TGCGCCAGCAGTGACCCGGGGAAAGGCTACACCTTC
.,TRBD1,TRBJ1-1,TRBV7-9,CASSLVGTGLTEAFF,TGTGCCAGCAGCTTAGTTGGGACAGGGCTCACTGAAGCTTTCTTT
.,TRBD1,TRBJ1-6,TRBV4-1,CASSHGTGLNSPLHF,TGCGCCAGCAGCCATGGGACAGGGCTGAATTCACCCCTCCACTTT
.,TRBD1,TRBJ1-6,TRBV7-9,CASSQGPPWTGPNSPLHF,TGTGCCAGCAGCCAAGGGCCTCCTTGGACAGGACCAAATTCACCCCTCCACTTT
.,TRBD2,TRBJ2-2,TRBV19,CASGLAGGPLAGELFF,TGTGCCAGTGGTTTAGCGGGAGGGCCCTTGGCCGGGGAGCTGTTTTTT
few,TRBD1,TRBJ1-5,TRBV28,CASSPGPRTGDQPQHF,TGTGCCAGCAGCCCCGGCCCCCGGACAGGGGATCAGCCCCAGCATTTT
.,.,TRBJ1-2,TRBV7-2,CASSPGQSPGYGYTF,TGTGCCAGCAGCCCCGGACAGAGCCCTGGCTATGGCTACACCTTC
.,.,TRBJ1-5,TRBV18,CASSPNSRQPQHF,TGTGCCAGCTCACCAAACAGCCGACAGCCCCAGCATTTT
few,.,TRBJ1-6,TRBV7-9,CASSRQDRGSPLHF,TGTGCCAGCAGCAGACAGGATAGAGGTTCACCCCTCCACTTT
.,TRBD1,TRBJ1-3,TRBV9,CASRRTGSSGNTIYF,TGTGCCAGCAGACGGACAGGCAGCTCTGGAAACACCATATATTTT
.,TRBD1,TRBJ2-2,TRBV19,CAALRQGAGTGEPFF,TGTGCCGCCTTAAGACAGGGGGCGGGTACCGGGGAGCCGTTTTTT
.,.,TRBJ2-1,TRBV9,CASSVSSGTYNEQFF,TGTGCCAGCAGCGTCAGTAGCGGAACCTACAATGAGCAGTTCTTC
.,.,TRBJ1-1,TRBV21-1,CASSKPAGWVLDTEAFF,TGTGCCAGCAGCAAACCCGCAGGTTGGGTCCTGGACACTGAAGCTTTCTTT
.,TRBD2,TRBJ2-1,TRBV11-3,CASSLPHLAGGPNEQFF,TGTGCCAGCAGCTTACCTCACCTAGCGGGGGGTCCCAATGAGCAGTTCTTC
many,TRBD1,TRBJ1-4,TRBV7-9,CASSLGTGDEKLFF,TGTGCCAGCAGCTTGGGGACAGGGGATGAAAAACTGTTTTTT
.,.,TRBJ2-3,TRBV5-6,CASSWGTKRGDTQYF,TGTGCCAGCAGCTGGGGGACAAAGAGAGGCGATACGCAGTATTTT
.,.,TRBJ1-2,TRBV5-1,CASSLDGGNYGYTF,TGCGCCAGCAGCTTGGATGGGGGGAACTATGGCTACACCTTC
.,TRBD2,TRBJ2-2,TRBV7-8,CASREVPGGSGGRGNTGELFF,TGTGCCAGCAGAGAAGTCCCGGGTGGTAGCGGGGGTCGAGGTAACACCGGGGAGCTGTTTTTT
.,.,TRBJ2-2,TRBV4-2,CASSQDRRAGLFF,TGTGCCAGCAGCCAAGATCGTCGAGCGGGGCTGTTTTTT
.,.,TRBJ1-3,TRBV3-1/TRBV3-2,CASTSQGPSAGNTIYF,TGTGCCAGCACGTCCCAGGGCCCGTCCGCTGGAAACACCATATATTTT
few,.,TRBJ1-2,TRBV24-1,CATSDLYSHYGYTF,TGTGCCACCAGTGATTTGTACAGCCACTATGGCTACACCTTC
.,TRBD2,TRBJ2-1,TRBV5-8,CASSQRGASGAHNEQFF,TGTGCCAGCAGTCAAAGGGGTGCTAGCGGGGCGCATAATGAGCAGTTCTTC
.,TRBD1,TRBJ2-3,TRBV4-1,CASSHTGTGQPTDTQYF,TGCGCCAGCAGCCATACTGGGACAGGGCAGCCCACAGATACGCAGTATTTT
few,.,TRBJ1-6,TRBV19,CASSIIQGDSPLHF,TGTGCCAGTAGTATAATACAGGGAGATTCACCCCTCCACTTT
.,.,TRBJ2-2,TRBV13,CASSRGGVFTGELFF,TGTGCCAGCAGCCGAGGGGGGGTTTTCACCGGGGAGCTGTTTTTT